Listed below are T cell receptor beta chains from one sample, sequenced in a study of shared clonotypes between healthy human individuals. This table comes from immunoSEQ multiplex PCR, and its TCRdb copy is limited to in-frame clones, with some not included. The data contain 2 million to 3 million clones, roughly nine tenths of them singletons. The sequencing input was naive CD4+ T cells sorted from blood. The receptors were sampled from a young man in good health. Both conserved end residues are part of each CDR3. The D gene is left open where the match is weak. Size is stated for part of the rows, as once, few or many counts, or as a class when the clone is expanded.

TRBV28	.	TRBJ2-1	.	TGTGCCAGCAGTTTGGGACCCCCCATAGTGGATGAGCAGTTCTTC	CASSLGPPIVDEQFF
TRBV4-1	.	TRBJ1-2	.	TGCGCCAGCAGCCAAGTTGGGACGACTTGGGGCTATGGCTACACCTTC	CASSQVGTTWGYGYTF
TRBV5-6	.	TRBJ2-7	.	TGTGCCAGCAGCTTGATCGGGGTTCTCTACGAGCAGTACTTC	CASSLIGVLYEQYF
TRBV6-1	TRBD1	TRBJ1-6	.	TGTGCCAGCAGTGAATTTGGGACAGGGAATTCACCCCTCCACTTT	CASSEFGTGNSPLHF
TRBV7-2	.	TRBJ1-5	.	TGTGCCAGCAGCTTGCACAATAGCAATCAGCCCCAGCATTTT	CASSLHNSNQPQHF
TRBV6-4	TRBD1	TRBJ1-3	.	TGTGCCAGCAGTGACTCTCTCCCCCAGGGGGCGGGTGGAAACACCATATATTTT	CASSDSLPQGAGGNTIYF
TRBV20-1	.	TRBJ1-1	.	TGCAGTGCTAGAGTAGACAGTGAAGCTTTCTTT	CSARVDSEAFF
TRBV10-3	.	TRBJ2-3	.	TGTGCCATCAGTCCCGACAGAGATACGCAGTATTTT	CAISPDRDTQYF
TRBV27	TRBD1	TRBJ1-6	.	TGTGCCAGCAGTCCGGGGACAGAAACCTATAATTCACCCCTCCACTTT	CASSPGTETYNSPLHF
TRBV5-6	TRBD1	TRBJ1-2	.	TGTGCCAGCAGCCCCCGGGACAGGTTCTATGGCTACACCTTC	CASSPRDRFYGYTF
TRBV5-4	.	TRBJ1-6	once	TGTGCCAGCAGCCCGCTTGGGGGGGGGTTAGATTCACCCCTCCACTTT	CASSPLGGGLDSPLHF
TRBV7-8	TRBD2	TRBJ2-1	.	TGTGCCAGCAGCTTTTACGAGCGGGACTACAATGAGCAGTTCTTC	CASSFYERDYNEQFF
TRBV5-8	TRBD1	TRBJ2-3	.	TGTGCCAGCAGGGGAAGACAGGGAAGCACAGATACGCAGTATTTT	CASRGRQGSTDTQYF
TRBV9	TRBD1	TRBJ1-2	.	TGTGCCAGCAGCGGGACAGGATGGTGGACGGGCTACACCTTC	CASSGTGWWTGYTF
TRBV6-5	.	TRBJ1-1	once	TGTGCCAGCAGTTATTCGGGTCTCGGGGGCACTGAAGCTTTCTTT	CASSYSGLGGTEAFF
TRBV9	.	TRBJ2-6	.	TGTGCCAGCAGCGTGAGTATCGGCCATAAGAGCTCTGGGGCCAACGTCCTGACTTTC	CASSVSIGHKSSGANVLTF
TRBV20-1	TRBD1	TRBJ2-3	once	TGCAGTGCCGACAGGGTCAGGGCGCAGTATTTT	CSADRVRAQYF
TRBV2	.	TRBJ2-5	.	TGTGCCAGCACAGGAGGCGAGACCCAGTACTTC	CASTGGETQYF
TRBV11-2	.	TRBJ1-1	few	TGTGCCAGCACCCCGCGGCAGGGCTCTGAAGCTTTCTTT	CASTPRQGSEAFF
TRBV28	TRBD1	TRBJ2-7	.	TGTGCCAGCAGTTCCCAGGGGGCCTCCTCCTACGAGCAGTACTTC	CASSSQGASSYEQYF
TRBV5-1	TRBD1	TRBJ1-1	.	TGCGCCAGCAGCCCACAGACAGGGGCGAGCACTGAAGCTTTCTTT	CASSPQTGASTEAFF
TRBV2	TRBD2	TRBJ2-7	.	TGTGCCAGCAGTGAAGGCGGGAGCTCCTACGAGCAGTACTTC	CASSEGGSSYEQYF
TRBV7-9	TRBD1	TRBJ2-7	.	TGTGCCAGCAGCCCCGACGGGACAGGGTCCCTAAACGAGCAGTACTTC	CASSPDGTGSLNEQYF
TRBV5-1	.	TRBJ1-4	once	TGCGCCAGCAGCCTCACAGGGTCGGCAACTAATGAAAAACTGTTTTTT	CASSLTGSATNEKLFF
TRBV7-2	TRBD1	TRBJ2-3	once	TGTGCCAGCAGCTCTACGACAGGGACCACAGATACGCAGTATTTT	CASSSTTGTTDTQYF
TRBV5-1	.	TRBJ1-4	.	TGCGCCAGCAGACCGCGGGACACGCCTAATGAAAAACTGTTTTTT	CASRPRDTPNEKLFF
TRBV28	.	TRBJ1-1	once	TGTGCCAGCAGTTTATTTACTGAAGCTTTCTTT	CASSLFTEAFF
TRBV9	.	TRBJ1-2	.	TGTGCCAGCAGCGCAGGGACGTCCTACTATGGCTACACCTTC	CASSAGTSYYGYTF
TRBV5-1	.	TRBJ1-1	.	TGCGCCAGCAGCTTGTATTGGGGAACTGAAGCTTTCTTT	CASSLYWGTEAFF
TRBV6-5	.	TRBJ2-3	.	TGTGCCAGCTGTGAGGCGGGAAGCACAGATACGCAGTATTTT	CASCEAGSTDTQYF